This T cell receptor (beta chain) was recovered during a study of molecular identifiers for immune sequencing clone quantification. TCRdb re-called the PCR reads through MiXCR, storing one row per CDR3 protein. The sample shows approximately 550,000 distinct CDR3 sequences, around 23% of them seen only once. When naive CD8 T cells were sorted, they were gated as CD8+CD4-CCR7+CD45RA+. Of note for this clonotype: The antigen is not known. Since a much larger clone is just one base distant, this may be a read error.

Study results and limitations: In naive cells, under 1% of molecules belonged to clones above 20 RNA copies, against over 97% in effector cells.

Deletions cut 5 bases from V and 0 bases from J, with 10 bases between. The CDR3 covers 14 residues. CDR1 is SGHAT and CDR2 is FQNNGV in the germline V gene. Sample: naive CD8+ T cells from blood, with Jurkat cell RNA spiked in. Indicated subset: FACS-sorted CD8+CD4-CCR7+CD45RA+ naive T cells. The clonotype was recovered from a human donor in good health. Some libraries in this study had Jurkat cell RNA spiked in. The chain is built from TRBV11-2 and TRBJ1-1; unclear D gene. The CDR3 loop reads CASSMQAVNTEAFF. CDR3 nucleotides: TGTGCCAGCAGCATGCAGGCAGTGAACACTGAAGCTTTCTTT.